This entry features one TCR beta chain sequence. Repertoires were generated with immunoSEQ multiplex PCR, while TCRdb's copy carries only in-frame clones and drops some. Among 45,000 to 65,000 clones, less than 90% were seen once, and the ten largest hold under 8.5%. This CDR3 is built from 16 residues. The ends were cut back, 1 base at V and 4 bases at J, with 14 bases in the middle. Germline V gene data show CDR1 as KGHSH and CDR2 as LQKENI. This entry is derived from a study of OX40 agonist ivuxolimab in advanced cancers. Whole-study context: Mean age approximately 66 years, range about 20 to 85; about 85% male. A partial response was reached by three patients: one with hepatocellular carcinoma and two with cutaneous melanoma.

A history of autoimmune disease or systemic immunosuppression excluded patients. V is TRBV18 and J is TRBJ1-3; possible D gene TRBD1, 5 bases. The TCR comes from an adult with an advanced solid tumor such as melanoma, head and neck, liver or kidney cancer. The specimen was CD4+ or CD8+ T cells sorted from blood, collected in a trial of the OX40 agonist ivuxolimab. This CDR3 reads CASSPRDGTDGNTIYF. For the CDR3, the DNA is TGTGCCAGCTCACCACGAGATGGGACGGACGGAAACACCATATATTTT.